The present T cell receptor beta chain was sequenced within a study of shared clonotypes between healthy human individuals. About the study: The plates for each donor numbered three CD4 naive, three CD4 memory, two CD8 naive and one CD8 memory. Findings and limits, study-wide: An expected dependence of interdonor clonotype sharing on sequencing depth was noted. Generation probabilities were higher for clonotypes shared across all four sorted-subset donors than for unshared ones.

The material for each subset, its genomic DNA, was split evenly across several immunoSEQ plates. Data came from immunoSEQ multiplex PCR; TCRdb stores just in-frame clones and leaves some out. The sample lists 600,000 to 800,000 clones; approximately 72% were seen once. In the case of this clone: What it binds is unknown.

Trimming removed 4 bases from V and 7 bases from J; junction bases left unmatched: 7. The CDR3 runs to 15 residues. CDR1 and CDR2 from the germline V gene are SGHRS and YFSETQ. The rearrangement uses TRBV5-1 and TRBJ2-1; 11 bases fit TRBD1. Sequenced input: memory CD4+ T cells sorted from blood. The subset is: CD45RA-negative fraction. The sequence was obtained from a woman aged 25 to 39 in good health. As DNA, the CDR3 is TGCGCCAGCAGCCCCGGGACAGGGGGTTGGAATGAGCAGTTCTTC. Protein product: CASSPGTGGWNEQFF.